The 32 T cell receptor beta chains listed next were all sequenced from one sample in a study of cytomegalovirus exposure and HLA in healthy donors. The repertoire was sequenced with immunoSEQ multiplex PCR; TCRdb's copy has only in-frame clones and lacks some. The sample shows 250,000 to 300,000 clones, around 89% of them seen only once. Sequenced sample: PBMCs. Every receptor here comes from a woman aged 18-35 years in good health and CMV-seronegative.

The chain couples TRBV9 to TRBJ1-1, with D possibly matching TRBD1 (6 bases). CDR1 and CDR2 (germline): SGDLS, YYNGEE. Deletions cut 5 bases from V and 7 bases from J, with 18 bases between. CDR3 size: 14 residues. The CDR3 here is CASSKGGASIEAFF. The CDR3 DNA follows: TGTGCCAGCAGTAAAGGGGGGGCGTCTATTGAAGCTTTCTTT.

The chain has TRBV11-1 and TRBJ1-1; D is undetermined. The length of the CDR3 is 12 residues. The germline gives CDR1 SGHAT, CDR2 FQDESV (reference sequence). V was pared by 5 bases and J by 6 bases, with 10 bases between. The CDR3 DNA reads as TGTGCCAGCAGCCTGAGACAAGCTGAAGCTTTCTTT. It encodes CASSLRQAEAFF.

The rearrangement uses TRBV27 and TRBJ2-7; D is perhaps TRBD1 (6 bases). CDR1 is MNHEY and CDR2 is SMNVEV in the germline V gene (reference sequence). Trimming took off 4 bases at V and 2 bases at J, with 12 bases between the two ends. This CDR3 contains 14 residues. CDR3 region: CASSSTGFAYEQYF. Written as DNA, the CDR3 is TGTGCCAGCAGTTCGACAGGTTTTGCCTACGAGCAGTACTTC.

The chain combines TRBV9 with TRBJ1-2, with TRBD1 matching over 7 bases. The CDR3 is made up of 15 amino acids. CDR1 is SGDLS, CDR2 YYNGEE, per germline. V lost 6 bases, J lost 3 bases, and 11 bases stayed unmatched. For the CDR3, the DNA is TGTGCCAGCACCCCCTTGAACAGGGGTGACTATGGCTACACCTTC. Translating it yields CASTPLNRGDYGYTF.

The V and J genes are TRBV28 and TRBJ2-7; tentative D call: TRBD1 (6 bases). Germline lookup yields CDR1 MDHEN and CDR2 SYDVKM. The CDR3 runs to 15 residues. Trimming removed 6 bases from V and 3 bases from J, with 18 bases in between. CDR3 sequence (DNA): TGTGCCAGCAGGGGCAAAGGGGGAGACCGCTACGAGCAGTACTTC. Its translation is CASRGKGGDRYEQYF.

This rearrangement joins TRBV11-2 to TRBJ2-1; TRBD1 is a possible D gene (6 bases). Germline CDR1 is SGHAT and CDR2 is FQNNGV. With 1 base removed from V and 2 bases from J, the gap between germline ends came to 9 bases. The CDR3 is made up of 15 amino acids. The CDR3, as DNA: TGTGCCAGCAGCTTAGGGGGGCAGCCCTACAATGAGCAGTTCTTC. Translating gives CASSLGGQPYNEQFF.

In this sample, this clone turned up once. The genes are TRBV27 and TRBJ2-7, with 7 positions matching TRBD1. J was trimmed by 4 bases and V by 2 bases; bases with no gene match: 5. This CDR3 contains 14 residues. Germline V gene sequence: CDR1 MNHEY, CDR2 SMNVEV (reference sequence). The CDR3 DNA reads TGTGCCAGCAGTTTACAGACAGGGCCTTACGAGCAGTACTTC. Residues: CASSLQTGPYEQYF.

This clone came up a few times. The chain's CDR3 is CASSAKTGSNQPQHF. The CDR3 DNA reads as TGTGCCAGCAGCGCAAAGACAGGGAGCAATCAGCCCCAGCATTTT. This sequence joins TRBV6-6 and TRBJ1-5; 7 bases align to TRBD1. The CDR3 covers 15 residues. V gave up 6 bases and J gave up 1 base; unmatched junction bases: 6. Germline V gene lookup returns CDR1 MNHNY and CDR2 SVGAGI (reference sequence).

This chain links TRBV2 with TRBJ2-3; TRBD2 matches at 9 bases. The germline V gene has CDR1 SNHLY and CDR2 FYNNEI. V shed 4 bases, J shed 5 bases, and the junction held 10 bases outside the gene matches. The CDR3 is 16 residues long. DNA for the CDR3: TGTGCCAGCAGTGTCGTCGGCGGGGGGGCCGTAGATACGCAGTATTTT. Its protein product is CASSVVGGGAVDTQYF.

This chain uses TRBV19 with TRBJ2-3; a weak D match, TRBD2 (6 bases). The germline gives CDR1 LNHDA, CDR2 SQIVND (reference sequence). This CDR3 spans 15 amino acids. The V end lost 6 bases, the J end lost 2 bases, and 15 bases lay between the germline ends. The CDR3 here is CASSPGEVYTDTQYF. The CDR3, as DNA: TGTGCCAGTAGCCCGGGGGAGGTCTACACAGATACGCAGTATTTT. Full variable domain (outside the CDR3, taken from reference TRBV19 and TRBJ2-3): DGGITQSPKYLFRKEGQNVTLSCEQNLNHDAMYWYRQDPGQGLRLIYYSQIVNDFQKGDIAEGYSVSREKKESFPLTVTSAQKNPTAFYLCASSPGEVYTDTQYFGPGTRLTVL.

Only one count was recorded for this clone. The gene calls are TRBV7-7 and TRBJ2-2; 7 nucleotides align to TRBD2. The length of the CDR3 is 13 residues. After removal of 5 bases from V and 6 bases from J, the junction contained 3 bases not matched to a gene. Germline CDR1 SSHAT, CDR2 FNYEAQ (reference sequence). CDR3 sequence reads: CASSTTSPGELFF. The CDR3 nucleotides read TGTGCCAGCAGCACGACTAGCCCCGGGGAGCTGTTTTTT.

The gene calls are TRBV29-1 and TRBJ1-2, with 7 bases matching TRBD1. CDR3 length equals 15 residues. Germline trimming cut 3 bases from V and 0 bases from J; bases unmatched to any gene: 7. Germline V gene sequence: CDR1 SQVTM, CDR2 ANQGSEA. The CDR3 loop is CSVDWGQLSNYGYTF. The CDR3 coding sequence is TGCAGCGTTGATTGGGGACAGCTATCTAACTATGGCTACACCTTC.

The gene calls are TRBV20-1 and TRBJ2-5, with D perhaps TRBD1 (5 bases). V lost 6 bases, J lost 5 bases, and 10 bases lay in between. CDR3 length: 11 residues. Germline CDR1 reads DFQATT; CDR2 reads SNEGSKA (reference sequence). DNA of the CDR3: TGCAGTGCGCAAAAGGGGGAGACCCAGTACTTC. Protein product: CSAQKGETQYF.

The chain employs TRBV7-8 and TRBJ2-1, with 15 bases that match TRBD2. CDR1 and CDR2 from the germline V gene are SGHVS and FQNEAQ. The junction had 8 bases not matched to a gene; V was cut back by 4 bases and J by 7 bases. The CDR3 loop spans 17 amino acids. In DNA, the CDR3 is TGTGCCAGCAGCTGGGGACTAGCGGGGGGTATTGAAAATGAGCAGTTCTTC. It codes for CASSWGLAGGIENEQFF.

The J gene is TRBJ1-1, the V gene TRBV5-4, with a possible D match to TRBD1 (5 bases). The CDR3 loop spans 15 amino acids. Germline CDR1 is SGHNT and CDR2 is YYREEE (reference sequence). V shed 4 bases and J shed 3 bases, with 16 bases lying between them. This CDR3 reads CASSPLGGEYTEAFF. CDR3 nucleotide sequence: TGTGCCAGCAGCCCGTTAGGAGGGGAATACACTGAAGCTTTCTTT.

The chain combines TRBV13 with TRBJ1-1; D is perhaps TRBD1 (6 bases). The V end was cut by 5 bases, the J end by 14 bases, with 18 bases between. Germline lookup yields CDR1 PRHDT and CDR2 FYEKMQ (reference sequence). The CDR3 has 12 residues. The CDR3 nucleotides read TGTGCCAGCAGCCTGCGATTGGACAGCCTATTCTTT. Encoded protein: CASSLRLDSLFF.

This chain joins TRBV4-1 and TRBJ2-7; TRBD1 matches 8 bases. The germline V gene encodes CDR1 MGHRA and CDR2 YSYEKL. V dropped 0 bases and J dropped 6; count of bases not matched to a gene: 13. CDR3 size: 17 residues. CDR3 nucleotide sequence: TGCGCCAGCAGCCAAGAATTTAAAGCCAGGGGGCCCTCCGAGCAGTACTTC. Translating it yields CASSQEFKARGPSEQYF.

This chain uses TRBV7-3 with TRBJ2-1; 11 nucleotides match TRBD2. With 2 bases clipped from V and 9 bases from J, the junction kept 6 bases outside the gene matches. Germline CDR1 and CDR2: SGHTA and FQGTGA. This CDR3 contains 15 residues. The CDR3 loop is CASSLVSGGASEQFF. CDR3 nucleotides: TGTGCCAGCAGCTTAGTTAGCGGGGGGGCCTCTGAGCAGTTCTTC.

The V and J genes are TRBV6-5 and TRBJ1-4; D may be TRBD1 (6 bases). Trimming took 2 bases from V and 3 from J, leaving 10 bases between them. Germline V CDR1 and CDR2: MNHEY, SVGAGI. The CDR3 sequence is 15 residues long. In DNA, the CDR3 is TGTGCCAGCAGTTACGGGGGGGCGTCTAATGAAAAACTGTTTTTT. It translates to CASSYGGASNEKLFF.

This chain uses TRBV5-1 with TRBJ2-1, with 7 bases that match TRBD1. Unmatched junction bases numbered 10, after V lost 7 bases and J lost 6 bases. The germline V gene encodes CDR1 SGHRS and CDR2 YFSETQ. There are 14 residues in the CDR3. CDR3 amino acids: CASGRTGPFNEQFF. CDR3 sequence (DNA): TGCGCCAGCGGAAGGACAGGCCCATTCAATGAGCAGTTCTTC.

This clone showed up just a few times. V gene TRBV10-1 combines with J gene TRBJ2-5, with D perhaps matching TRBD1 (6 bases). Germline V gene data show CDR1 as WNHNN and CDR2 as SYGVQD (reference sequence). V was shortened by 6 bases and J by 5 bases, with 10 bases between the two germline ends. The CDR3 covers 12 residues. Written as DNA, the CDR3 is TGCGCCAGCAGCACAACAGGGGAGACCCAGTACTTC. This sequence encodes CASSTTGETQYF.

This chain links TRBV28 with TRBJ1-5; D gene ambiguous. The CDR3 is 16 amino acids. Looked up from germline, CDR1 is MDHEN and CDR2 is SYDVKM. V shed 6 bases and J shed 11 bases, with 26 bases lying between them. CDR3 bases: TGTGCCAGCAGCCAAAACCGCGCCCCCCACCGCTTGACCCAGCATTTT. It codes for CASSQNRAPHRLTQHF.

The chain is built from TRBV6-5 and TRBJ2-7, with D tentatively TRBD2 (7 bases). This CDR3 has 13 amino acids. V was trimmed by 6 bases and J by 4 bases, leaving 13 bases between them. From germline, CDR1 is MNHEY and CDR2 SVGAGI. CDR3 amino acids: CASRGGAIYEQYF. CDR3 nucleotides: TGTGCCAGCAGAGGGGGGGCTATTTACGAGCAGTACTTC.

This chain uses TRBV6-5 with TRBJ1-1; D might be TRBD1 (6 bases). V lost 4 bases to trimming and J lost 6 bases, with 18 bases between them. This CDR3 is built from 15 residues. Germline loops: CDR1 MNHEY, CDR2 SVGAGI. In DNA, the CDR3 is TGTGCCAGCAGTTCACGGATGGACAGCAGCGCTGAAGCTTTCTTT. It codes for CASSSRMDSSAEAFF.

This clone was seen only a few times. The chain has TRBV15 and TRBJ1-1, with D perhaps TRBD1 (5 bases). The CDR3 has 14 amino acids. V lost 0 bases and J 7 bases, leaving 12 bases between the germline ends. Germline assignment: CDR1 LNHNV and CDR2 YYDKDF (reference sequence). The CDR3 sequence is CATSRDFGGDEAFF. For the CDR3, the DNA is TGTGCCACCAGCAGAGATTTTGGAGGGGATGAAGCTTTCTTT.

The rearrangement links TRBV9 to TRBJ1-3; D is ambiguous. The CDR3 is 15 amino acids. Germline CDR1 reads SGDLS; CDR2 reads YYNGEE. V was cut by 0 bases and J by 0 bases, with 7 bases left in between. Written as DNA, the CDR3 is TGTGCCAGCAGCGTAGTACCGAGCTCTGGAAACACCATATATTTT. It yields the protein CASSVVPSSGNTIYF.

This clone was counted a few times. The chain combines TRBV5-1 with TRBJ1-6; 7 bases line up with TRBD1. CDR3 length: 13 residues. The germline gives CDR1 SGHRS, CDR2 YFSETQ. The ends lost 3 bases at V and 7 bases at J; junction bases unmatched: 1. This chain's CDR3 is CASSWDSNSPLHF. The CDR3 DNA sequence: TGCGCCAGCAGCTGGGACAGCAATTCACCCCTCCACTTT.

This clone has only a few counts. This chain joins TRBV7-9 and TRBJ1-2; D gene unclear. V was trimmed by 5 bases and J by 4 bases, leaving 14 bases between them. Germline values: CDR1 SEHNR, CDR2 FQNEAQ (reference sequence). The CDR3 spans 14 residues. CDR3 coding DNA: TGTGCCAGCAGCGACGGAGGGCCCTCCTATGGCTACACCTTC. Its translation is CASSDGGPSYGYTF.

This clone has a single count. The genes are TRBV7-2 and TRBJ1-1, with D perhaps TRBD1 (6 bases). This CDR3 is built from 13 residues. The V end lost 6 bases, the J end lost 10 bases, and 18 bases lay between the germline ends. Germline values: CDR1 SGHTA, CDR2 FQGNSA. CDR3 sequence reads: CASRPTGPPVAFF. The CDR3 DNA reads as TGTGCCAGCAGGCCTACAGGGCCTCCTGTAGCTTTCTTT.

This chain links TRBV18 with TRBJ2-5, with 13 bases fitting TRBD2. The V gene end was trimmed by 4 bases and the J gene end by 5 bases; junction bases not matched to a gene: 7. The CDR3 has 16 amino acids. Per the germline V gene, CDR1 is KGHSH and CDR2 is LQKENI. CDR3 region: CASSQGLAGEGETQYF. In nucleotides, the CDR3 is TGTGCCAGCTCACAAGGACTAGCGGGGGAAGGGGAGACCCAGTACTTC.

The chain is built from TRBV28 and TRBJ2-5; TRBD2 matches at 11 bases. Germline CDR1 is MDHEN and CDR2 is SYDVKM. The ends lost 6 bases at V and 5 bases at J; junction bases unmatched: 14. This CDR3 has 17 residues. CDR3 in DNA: TGTGCCAGCAGGCTCACTAGCGGGGGATACCTAGGGGAGACCCAGTACTTC. Encoded protein: CASRLTSGGYLGETQYF.

The chain joins TRBV30 to TRBJ2-7; the match to TRBD1 covers 9 bases. CDR3 length: 17 amino acids. CDR1 is GTSNPN and CDR2 is SVGIG in the germline V gene (reference sequence). The junction had 14 bases not matched to a gene; V was cut back by 0 bases and J by 5 bases. The DNA for the CDR3 is TGTGCCTGGAGTGTATTATGGGGAACAGGGGGCTCTCACGAGCAGTACTTC. Protein sequence: CAWSVLWGTGGSHEQYF.